These 5 T cell receptor beta chains share one sample of origin, sequenced in a study of cytomegalovirus exposure and HLA in healthy donors. The PCR made use of 60 Vbeta and 13 Jbeta primers. Sequencing was performed with immunoSEQ multiplex PCR; in TCRdb, only in-frame clones are kept and a portion is missing. Altogether about 150,000 clones are present, 60% to 80% being singletons, with the ten largest covering roughly 2%. Input material: PBMCs. All receptors derive from a young man in good health and CMV-seronegative.

The chain is built from TRBV28 and TRBJ2-1; 10 nucleotides match TRBD2. Germline CDR1 MDHEN, CDR2 SYDVKM. Germline trimming cut 5 bases from V and 7 bases from J; bases unmatched to any gene: 8. The CDR3 runs to 15 residues. The CDR3 DNA reads TGTGCCAGCAGTCCCACGACTAGCGGGTATAATGAGCAGTTCTTC. The encoded protein is CASSPTTSGYNEQFF.

The rearrangement joins TRBV5-4 to TRBJ1-2; TRBD1 agrees at 7 bases. The V segment lost 0 bases and the J segment 6 bases; nucleotides outside the gene matches: 5. CDR1 is SGHNT, CDR2 YYREEE, per germline (reference sequence). The CDR3 is made up of 14 amino acids. The CDR3 loop is CASSLEEGQDGYTF. DNA for the CDR3: TGTGCCAGCAGCTTGGAAGAAGGACAGGATGGCTACACCTTC.

The CDR3 is CASSPLRTSGSYNEQFF. CDR3 coding DNA: TGTGCCAGCTCACCGCTAAGGACTAGCGGGAGCTACAATGAGCAGTTCTTC. V and J are TRBV18 and TRBJ2-1; 13 nucleotides agree with TRBD2. The ends lost 3 bases at V and 3 bases at J; junction bases unmatched: 5. Per germline, CDR1 KGHSH and CDR2 LQKENI. The CDR3 contains 17 residues.

The chain links TRBV6-1 to TRBJ1-5; 7 positions agree with TRBD1. The CDR3 is 15 amino acids. Germline V gives CDR1 MNHNS, CDR2 SASEGT. V trimming: 8 bases; J trimming: 0 bases; junction bases outside the gene matches: 7. CDR3: CASGGQPYSNQPQHF. DNA of the CDR3: TGTGCCAGCGGGGGACAGCCTTATAGCAATCAGCCCCAGCATTTT.

The chain recombines TRBV5-6 with TRBJ2-3; D not certain. Germline lookup yields CDR1 SGHDT and CDR2 YYEEEE. V was clipped by 5 bases and J by 1 base, with 14 bases between them. The CDR3 has 15 residues. In DNA form, the CDR3 reads TGTGCCAGCAGTCCTGACCGTAGCCGCACAGATACGCAGTATTTT. Translated: CASSPDRSRTDTQYF.